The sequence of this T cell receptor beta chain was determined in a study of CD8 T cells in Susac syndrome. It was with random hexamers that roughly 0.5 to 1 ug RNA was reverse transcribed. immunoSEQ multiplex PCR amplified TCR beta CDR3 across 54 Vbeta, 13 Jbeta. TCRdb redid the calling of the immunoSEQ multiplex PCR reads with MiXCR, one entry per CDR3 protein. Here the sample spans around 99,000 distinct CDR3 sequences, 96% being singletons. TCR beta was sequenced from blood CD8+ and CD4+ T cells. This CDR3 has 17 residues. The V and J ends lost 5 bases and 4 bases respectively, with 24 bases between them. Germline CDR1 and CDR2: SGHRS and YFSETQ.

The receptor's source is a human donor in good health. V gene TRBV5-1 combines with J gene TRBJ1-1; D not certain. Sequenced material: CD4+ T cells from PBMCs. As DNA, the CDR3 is TGCGCCAGCAGAGACGGAACAGTAGAGAGGGTGGGCACTGAAGCTTTCTTT. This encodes CASRDGTVERVGTEAFF. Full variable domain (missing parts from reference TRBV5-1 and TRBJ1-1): KAGVTQTPRYLIKTRGQQVTLSCSPISGHRSVSWYQQTPGQGLQFLFEYFSETQRNKGNFPGRFSGRQFSNSRSEMNVSTLELGDSALYLCASRDGTVERVGTEAFFGQGTRLTVV.